A selection of T cell receptor beta chains follows, all from one sample in a study of identical twins. TCRdb itself ran the 5' RACE reads through MiXCR, one entry per CDR3 protein. This sample carries 600,000 to 800,000 distinct CDR3 sequences, roughly 20% of them seen once, and the ten largest clones take about 4.3%. These data were also reused for a study on T cells expressing NK-cell markers.

The sequenced sample was PBMCs. Receptors were obtained from a woman under 30 in good health. CDR3s include the opening cysteine and the closing phenylalanine or tryptophan. Fields, in order: D gene, clone size, V gene, J gene, CDR3 protein, CDR3 DNA. D genes are given only for firm matches. A row's size may be missing; if present it is once, few, many or a size class.

d_gene: .; abundance: few; v_gene: TRBV10-3; j_gene: TRBJ2-3; CDR3aa: CAFGAGAGTDTQYF; CDR3nt: TGTGCCTTCGGGGCGGGGGCCGGGACGGATACGCAGTATTTT
d_gene: .; abundance: few; v_gene: TRBV6-2/TRBV6-3; j_gene: TRBJ2-5; CDR3aa: CASSYSTETQYF; CDR3nt: TGTGCCAGCAGTTACTCGACAGAGACCCAGTACTTC
d_gene: TRBD2; abundance: .; v_gene: TRBV24-1; j_gene: TRBJ2-1; CDR3aa: CATSDSGLAGGVQFF; CDR3nt: TGTGCCACCAGTGATTCGGGACTAGCGGGAGGGGTGCAGTTCTTC
d_gene: TRBD2; abundance: few; v_gene: TRBV6-1; j_gene: TRBJ2-5; CDR3aa: CASSDASGETQYF; CDR3nt: TGTGCCAGCAGTGATGCTAGCGGGGAGACCCAGTACTTC
d_gene: TRBD2; abundance: .; v_gene: TRBV20-1; j_gene: TRBJ2-1; CDR3aa: CSARPLLAGGSSEQFF; CDR3nt: TGCAGTGCTAGACCCCTACTAGCGGGAGGGTCTAGTGAGCAGTTCTTC
d_gene: .; abundance: few; v_gene: TRBV20-1; j_gene: TRBJ2-5; CDR3aa: CSARAPGVTQETQYF; CDR3nt: TGCAGTGCTAGAGCCCCCGGAGTAACCCAAGAGACCCAGTACTTC
d_gene: .; abundance: .; v_gene: TRBV6-2/TRBV6-3; j_gene: TRBJ1-1; CDR3aa: CASSLRGPAEAFF; CDR3nt: TGTGCCAGCAGCCTCCGAGGGCCCGCTGAAGCTTTCTTT
d_gene: TRBD2; abundance: few; v_gene: TRBV12-3/TRBV12-4; j_gene: TRBJ2-7; CDR3aa: CASSMGLAGAYEQYF; CDR3nt: TGTGCCAGCAGTATGGGACTAGCGGGCGCCTACGAGCAGTACTTC
d_gene: .; abundance: .; v_gene: TRBV3-1; j_gene: TRBJ2-6; CDR3aa: CASSRETPGSSGANVLTF; CDR3nt: TGTGCCAGCAGCCGTGAAACCCCTGGCTCTTCTGGGGCCAACGTCCTGACTTTC
d_gene: TRBD1; abundance: few; v_gene: TRBV20-1; j_gene: TRBJ1-6; CDR3aa: CSARYRGKESPLHF; CDR3nt: TGCAGTGCTAGATACAGGGGAAAGGAGTCACCCCTCCACTTT
d_gene: .; abundance: .; v_gene: TRBV12-3/TRBV12-4; j_gene: TRBJ2-5; CDR3aa: CASSEYRVSGEETQYF; CDR3nt: TGTGCCAGCAGTGAATACAGGGTATCGGGGGAAGAGACCCAGTACTTC
d_gene: .; abundance: few; v_gene: TRBV20-1; j_gene: TRBJ2-1; CDR3aa: CSARMVGWAYNEQFF; CDR3nt: TGCAGTGCCCGAATGGTAGGGTGGGCCTACAATGAGCAGTTCTTC
d_gene: .; abundance: many; v_gene: TRBV6-6; j_gene: TRBJ1-2; CDR3aa: CASSYMAGYGYTF; CDR3nt: TGTGCCAGCAGTTACATGGCAGGGTATGGCTACACCTTC
d_gene: .; abundance: few; v_gene: TRBV19; j_gene: TRBJ1-2; CDR3aa: CASTGVYGYTF; CDR3nt: TGTGCCAGTACGGGGGTATATGGCTACACCTTC
d_gene: TRBD1; abundance: .; v_gene: TRBV23-1; j_gene: TRBJ2-7; CDR3aa: CASSPRDRVFEQYF; CDR3nt: TGCGCCAGCAGTCCCCGGGACAGGGTATTCGAGCAGTACTTC
d_gene: .; abundance: .; v_gene: TRBV12-3/TRBV12-4; j_gene: TRBJ2-5; CDR3aa: CASRPPRKETQYF; CDR3nt: TGTGCCAGCAGACCTCCTCGGAAGGAGACCCAGTACTTC
d_gene: .; abundance: .; v_gene: TRBV9; j_gene: TRBJ1-2; CDR3aa: CASSSAPVYGYTF; CDR3nt: TGTGCCAGCAGCTCAGCTCCCGTGTATGGCTACACCTTC
d_gene: TRBD2; abundance: few; v_gene: TRBV12-3/TRBV12-4; j_gene: TRBJ2-5; CDR3aa: CASSALAGGSGAQYF; CDR3nt: TGTGCCAGCAGTGCACTAGCGGGAGGGTCAGGGGCCCAGTACTTC
d_gene: .; abundance: .; v_gene: TRBV5-5; j_gene: TRBJ1-2; CDR3aa: CASSLSEVRPSFGYTF; CDR3nt: TGTGCCAGCAGCTTGTCTGAAGTCAGGCCCTCCTTTGGCTACACCTTC
d_gene: .; abundance: many; v_gene: TRBV12-3/TRBV12-4; j_gene: TRBJ2-7; CDR3aa: CASSTTRIAQYF; CDR3nt: TGTGCCAGCAGCACTACCCGGATTGCACAGTACTTC
d_gene: TRBD2; abundance: .; v_gene: TRBV5-1; j_gene: TRBJ2-3; CDR3aa: CASSSGLAGGVIDTQYF; CDR3nt: TGCGCCAGCAGCTCGGGACTAGCGGGAGGAGTAATAGATACGCAGTATTTT
d_gene: .; abundance: .; v_gene: TRBV12-3/TRBV12-4; j_gene: TRBJ2-1; CDR3aa: CASRSGLEGGTYNEQFF; CDR3nt: TGTGCCAGCAGATCAGGACTAGAGGGGGGTACCTACAATGAGCAGTTCTTC
d_gene: TRBD2; abundance: many; v_gene: TRBV5-1; j_gene: TRBJ2-5; CDR3aa: CASSLFPSGSAETQYF; CDR3nt: TGCGCCAGCAGCTTGTTCCCTAGCGGGAGTGCTGAGACCCAGTACTTC
d_gene: .; abundance: .; v_gene: TRBV6-6; j_gene: TRBJ2-7; CDR3aa: CASSSLLTEQYF; CDR3nt: TGTGCCAGCAGTTCCCTTTTAACCGAGCAGTACTTC
d_gene: .; abundance: .; v_gene: TRBV12-3/TRBV12-4; j_gene: TRBJ1-2; CDR3aa: CASSALDDWGSGYTF; CDR3nt: TGTGCCAGCAGCGCCCTTGATGACTGGGGTTCTGGCTACACCTTC
d_gene: TRBD1; abundance: many; v_gene: TRBV5-1; j_gene: TRBJ2-3; CDR3aa: CASSEQGADTQYF; CDR3nt: TGCGCCAGCAGCGAACAGGGGGCAGATACGCAGTATTTT
d_gene: TRBD1; abundance: .; v_gene: TRBV12-3/TRBV12-4; j_gene: TRBJ1-2; CDR3aa: CASRGAGGYGYTF; CDR3nt: TGTGCCAGCAGGGGGGCAGGGGGTTATGGCTACACCTTC
d_gene: .; abundance: .; v_gene: TRBV29-1; j_gene: TRBJ2-7; CDR3aa: CSVVGISYEQYF; CDR3nt: TGCAGCGTTGTAGGGATATCCTACGAGCAGTACTTC
d_gene: .; abundance: .; v_gene: TRBV15; j_gene: TRBJ1-2; CDR3aa: CATSLLRLRSPYGYTF; CDR3nt: TGTGCCACCAGCCTCCTGAGGCTGCGCAGCCCCTATGGCTACACCTTC
d_gene: .; abundance: .; v_gene: TRBV5-6; j_gene: TRBJ2-1; CDR3aa: CASWGGPYNEQFF; CDR3nt: TGTGCCAGCTGGGGGGGGCCATACAATGAGCAGTTCTTC
d_gene: .; abundance: .; v_gene: TRBV7-2; j_gene: TRBJ2-1; CDR3aa: CASAGRQSRNEQFF; CDR3nt: TGTGCCAGCGCGGGGCGCCAGTCGAGGAATGAGCAGTTCTTC
d_gene: TRBD1; abundance: .; v_gene: TRBV11-1; j_gene: TRBJ1-2; CDR3aa: CASSSPGQGVSVGNGYTF; CDR3nt: TGTGCCAGCAGCTCTCCGGGACAGGGAGTGTCAGTAGGAAATGGCTACACCTTC
d_gene: .; abundance: .; v_gene: TRBV6-1; j_gene: TRBJ2-7; CDR3aa: CASNTGQLTYEQYF; CDR3nt: TGTGCCAGCAATACAGGACAGTTGACCTACGAGCAGTACTTC
d_gene: .; abundance: .; v_gene: TRBV12-3/TRBV12-4; j_gene: TRBJ2-3; CDR3aa: CASSFKGTTDTQYF; CDR3nt: TGTGCCAGCAGTTTTAAGGGGACGACAGATACGCAGTATTTT
d_gene: .; abundance: .; v_gene: TRBV6-1; j_gene: TRBJ2-7; CDR3aa: CASLSPYEQYF; CDR3nt: TGTGCCAGCCTGTCCCCCTACGAGCAGTACTTC
d_gene: .; abundance: few; v_gene: TRBV5-1; j_gene: TRBJ1-1; CDR3aa: CASSWSTGGYTEAFF; CDR3nt: TGCGCCAGCAGCTGGTCGACCGGGGGGTACACTGAAGCTTTCTTT
d_gene: TRBD1; abundance: few; v_gene: TRBV24-1; j_gene: TRBJ2-1; CDR3aa: CATGTGTYNEQFF; CDR3nt: TGTGCCACGGGGACAGGGACCTACAATGAGCAGTTCTTC
d_gene: TRBD1; abundance: many; v_gene: TRBV20-1; j_gene: TRBJ1-2; CDR3aa: CSARDSWEGYTF; CDR3nt: TGCAGTGCCCGGGACAGCTGGGAAGGCTACACCTTC
d_gene: .; abundance: few; v_gene: TRBV20-1; j_gene: TRBJ2-1; CDR3aa: CSASGSQEDFVPVENEQFF; CDR3nt: TGCAGTGCTAGCGGCTCCCAGGAGGACTTTGTGCCTGTAGAAAATGAGCAGTTCTTC
d_gene: .; abundance: .; v_gene: TRBV20-1; j_gene: TRBJ1-2; CDR3aa: CSANPKRGSDYGYTF; CDR3nt: TGCAGTGCAAACCCAAAGAGGGGCTCAGACTATGGCTACACCTTC
d_gene: .; abundance: few; v_gene: TRBV7-9; j_gene: TRBJ2-2; CDR3aa: CASSFIIGELFF; CDR3nt: TGTGCCAGCAGCTTCATCATCGGGGAGCTGTTTTTT
d_gene: .; abundance: many; v_gene: TRBV5-1; j_gene: TRBJ2-1; CDR3aa: CASSLGLGTDEQFF; CDR3nt: TGCGCCAGCAGCTTGGGACTGGGCACGGATGAGCAGTTCTTC
d_gene: .; abundance: .; v_gene: TRBV5-1; j_gene: TRBJ2-5; CDR3aa: CASSPWGPGETQYF; CDR3nt: TGCGCCAGCAGCCCATGGGGTCCTGGGGAGACCCAGTACTTC
d_gene: .; abundance: .; v_gene: TRBV9; j_gene: TRBJ2-6; CDR3aa: CASSVAIAGANVLTF; CDR3nt: TGTGCCAGCAGCGTAGCCATTGCCGGGGCCAACGTCCTGACTTTC
d_gene: .; abundance: .; v_gene: TRBV7-6; j_gene: TRBJ1-1; CDR3aa: CASSLDSNTEAFF; CDR3nt: TGTGCCAGCAGCTTAGATAGTAACACTGAAGCTTTCTTT
d_gene: .; abundance: few; v_gene: TRBV6-1; j_gene: TRBJ2-1; CDR3aa: CASRDQTSREQFF; CDR3nt: TGTGCCAGCAGGGACCAGACTAGTCGGGAGCAGTTCTTC